The 25 T cell receptor beta chains listed next were all sequenced from one sample in a study of CD8 T cells in Susac syndrome. RNA was extracted with the RNeasy kit, and a quantity of about 0.45 to 1 ug was reverse transcribed using random hexamers. TCRdb redid the calling of the immunoSEQ multiplex PCR reads with MiXCR, one entry per CDR3 protein. The sample yields about 240,000 distinct CDR3 sequences, roughly 95% seen once. Specimen: CD4+ T cells from PBMCs. Receptors were obtained from a human donor with Susac syndrome.

V usage is TRBV19 and J usage is TRBJ2-2, with 8 bases matching TRBD1. The V and J ends lost 7 bases and 5 bases, in that order; junction bases with no gene match: 15. Germline loops: CDR1 LNHDA, CDR2 SQIVND (reference sequence). The CDR3 is 17 amino acids. The CDR3 DNA reads as TGTGCCAGTACCGGCTCTCCGGGACAGGCACGAACCGGGGAGCTGTTTTTT. It yields the protein CASTGSPGQARTGELFF.

This clonotype was found a few times. The chain has TRBV3-1 and TRBJ2-5; D is possibly TRBD1 or TRBD2 (5 bases each). CDR1 is LGHDT and CDR2 is YNNKEL in the germline V gene (reference sequence). The V end lost 3 bases, the J end lost 5 bases, and 10 bases lay between the germline ends. The CDR3 contains 13 residues. The CDR3, as DNA: TGTGCCAGCAGCCAGAGGGGCGGCGAGACCCAGTACTTC. Amino acids: CASSQRGGETQYF.

V and J are TRBV3-1 and TRBJ2-7, with D perhaps TRBD1 (5 bases). Trimming removed 4 bases at V and 1 base at J, with 11 bases between. CDR1 and CDR2 from the germline V gene are LGHDT and YNNKEL (reference sequence). This CDR3 is 14 amino acids long. CDR3 sequence (DNA): TGTGCCAGCAGCCGGCTCGACAGTTCCTACGAGCAGTACTTC. Translating gives CASSRLDSSYEQYF.

The rearrangement links TRBV20-1 to TRBJ2-5; the D call may be TRBD1 or TRBD2 (5 bases each). The CDR3 consists of 13 residues. Germline-derived CDR1 and CDR2 are DFQATT and SNEGSKA (reference sequence). The V end was cut by 3 bases, the J end by 5 bases, with 13 bases between. CDR3 coding DNA: TGCAGTGCTAGTAGGGACGGTACTGAGACCCAGTACTTC. This translates into CSASRDGTETQYF.

The rearrangement links TRBV9 to TRBJ2-5; 8 positions agree with TRBD2. Germline lookup yields CDR1 SGDLS and CDR2 YYNGEE. With V trimmed by 0 bases and J by 2 bases, 3 bases remained unmatched. The CDR3 runs 15 residues. CDR3 in amino acids: CASSVVGTRQETQYF. CDR3 in DNA: TGTGCCAGCAGCGTAGTTGGGACTAGACAAGAGACCCAGTACTTC. Variable domain in full (rest from reference TRBV9 and TRBJ2-5): DSGVTQTPKHLITATGQRVTLRCSPRSGDLSVYWYQQSLDQGLQFLIQYYNGEERAKGNILERFSAQQFPDLHSELNLSSLELGDSALYFCASSVVGTRQETQYFGPGTRLLVL.

The chain links TRBV30 to TRBJ2-1; the match to TRBD2 covers 11 bases. Germline V gene data show CDR1 as GTSNPN and CDR2 as SVGIG (reference sequence). The CDR3 runs 14 residues. Trimming removed 6 bases from V and 2 bases from J; junction bases left unmatched: 3. CDR3 protein: CACPGLAAYNEQFF. CDR3 bases: TGTGCCTGCCCGGGACTAGCGGCCTACAATGAGCAGTTCTTC.

The chain couples TRBV21-1 to TRBJ2-7; the table's D gene call, TRBD2, was not cross checked with the DNA. TRBV21-1 is a pseudogene locus. The CDR3 loop spans 16 amino acids. The DNA for the CDR3 is TGTGCCAGCAGCCTTCCTGGGGCCCAGAAGGGAGGGGAGCAGTACTTC. It encodes CASSLPGAQKGGEQYF.

CDR3 amino acids: CASSTVDYSNQPQHF. CDR3 in DNA: TGTGCCAGCAGCACAGTAGATTATAGCAATCAGCCCCAGCATTTT. The rearrangement joins TRBV27 to TRBJ1-5; D gene unclear. The CDR3 runs 15 residues. The V gene lost 6 bases and the J gene lost 0 bases, with 12 bases spanning the gap. Germline-derived CDR1 and CDR2 are MNHEY and SMNVEV (reference sequence).

This chain links TRBV13 with TRBJ2-1; 7 nucleotides agree with TRBD1. Per the germline V gene, CDR1 is PRHDT and CDR2 is FYEKMQ (reference sequence). V dropped 5 bases and J dropped 4; count of bases not matched to a gene: 8. The CDR3 consists of 15 residues. The CDR3 is CASSPRDSGYNEQFF. In DNA, the CDR3 is TGTGCCAGCAGCCCCCGGGACAGTGGGTACAATGAGCAGTTCTTC.

The chain couples TRBV18 to TRBJ2-7, with D tentatively TRBD1 (5 bases). This CDR3 has 14 residues. Per the germline V gene, CDR1 is KGHSH and CDR2 is LQKENI. V was clipped by 3 bases and J by 5 bases, with 14 bases between them. CDR3 DNA sequence: TGTGCCAGCTCACCGAATGGGGCGCTTAACGAGCAGTACTTC. It encodes CASSPNGALNEQYF.

The V and J genes are TRBV2 and TRBJ2-1, with D unclear. The V end was cut by 7 bases, the J end by 2 bases, with 15 bases between. Germline CDR1 SNHLY, CDR2 FYNNEI. The CDR3 runs 15 residues. The CDR3 nucleotides read TGTGCCAGCACCTCACCCGCGCGAACCTACAATGAGCAGTTCTTC. As protein: CASTSPARTYNEQFF. The variable domain in full, completed from reference TRBV2 and TRBJ2-1, reads EPEVTQTPSHQVTQMGQEVILRCVPISNHLYFYWYRQILGQKVEFLVSFYNNEISEKSEIFDDQFSVERPDGSNFTLKIRSTKLEDSAMYFCASTSPARTYNEQFFGPGTRLTVL.

The chain combines TRBV11-2 with TRBJ2-7; 10 nucleotides match TRBD1. The CDR3 sequence is 13 residues long. V trimming: 3 bases; J trimming: 6 bases; junction bases outside the gene matches: 2. Germline V gene data show CDR1 as SGHAT and CDR2 as FQNNGV. CDR3 DNA sequence: TGTGCCAGCAGCTTGGGACAGGGGCGCGAGCAGTACTTC. Translating it yields CASSLGQGREQYF.

The V and J genes are TRBV6-5 and TRBJ2-5; 7 bases align to TRBD2. Germline lookup yields CDR1 MNHEY and CDR2 SVGAGI. V lost 6 bases, J lost 2 bases, and 6 bases stayed unmatched. The CDR3 runs 14 residues. The CDR3 DNA reads TGTGCCAGCAGGACCCGCGGGAGACAAGAGACCCAGTACTTC. Translation: CASRTRGRQETQYF.

The chain is built from TRBV4-1 and TRBJ2-5, with 9 bases that match TRBD1. The V and J ends lost 2 bases and 9 bases, in that order; junction bases with no gene match: 16. The CDR3 contains 17 residues. The germline V gene encodes CDR1 MGHRA and CDR2 YSYEKL. DNA of the CDR3: TGCGCCAGCAGCCAACCCGCCAAGAACAGGGGGCCCAAGCCCCAGTACTTC. It yields the protein CASSQPAKNRGPKPQYF.

This chain joins TRBV18 and TRBJ1-1; D unclear. Looked up from germline, CDR1 is KGHSH and CDR2 is LQKENI. V lost 1 base and J lost 1, with 7 bases in between. The CDR3 spans 14 residues. CDR3 in amino acids: CASSPQDENTEAFF. Here the CDR3 DNA reads TGTGCCAGCTCACCACAGGACGAGAACACTGAAGCTTTCTTT.

The chain uses TRBV11-2 and TRBJ2-1, with D tentatively TRBD1 or TRBD2 (5 bases each). The CDR3 length is 15 residues. The germline gives CDR1 SGHAT, CDR2 FQNNGV. V shed 4 bases and J shed 6 bases, with 16 bases lying between them. The CDR3 DNA sequence: TGTGCCAGCAGCTCACGACCGGGACCCTCCAATGAGCAGTTCTTC. Translated: CASSSRPGPSNEQFF.

The genes are TRBV29-1 and TRBJ1-2, with D possibly TRBD1 on 5 matching bases. The V end was cut by 7 bases, the J end by 7 bases, with 16 bases between. There are 12 residues in the CDR3. The V gene's germline CDR1 is SQVTM and CDR2 ANQGSEA. CDR3 loop: CSARDSAFGYTF. DNA of the CDR3: TGCAGCGCTAGGGACTCTGCCTTTGGCTACACCTTC.

The V call is TRBV3-1, the J call TRBJ2-5, with 7 bases aligning to TRBD1. V trimming: 5 bases; J trimming: 2 bases; junction bases outside the gene matches: 5. CDR1 is LGHDT, CDR2 YNNKEL, per germline (reference sequence). This CDR3 region has 14 residues. The CDR3 protein is CASSSTGEQETQYF. The CDR3 region has the DNA TGTGCCAGCAGCTCTACAGGGGAGCAAGAGACCCAGTACTTC.

The chain joins TRBV6-5 to TRBJ2-7, with D possibly called TRBD1 or TRBD2 (5 bases each). The CDR3 has 12 amino acids. Germline CDR1 reads MNHEY; CDR2 reads SVGAGI. Trimming pared 8 bases from V and 4 bases from J, leaving 12 bases between. CDR3 bases: TGTGCCAGCGGTCGGGACGGATACGAGCAGTACTTC. Translation: CASGRDGYEQYF.

The chain couples TRBV18 to TRBJ2-1; a possible D gene is TRBD2 (6 bases). The germline V gene has CDR1 KGHSH and CDR2 LQKENI. The CDR3 length is 17 residues. Trimming took 3 bases from V and 4 from J, leaving 19 bases between them. The CDR3 DNA reads TGTGCCAGCTCACCTCGAAGGGACTCCGGGCTGTACAATGAGCAGTTCTTC. Its protein product is CASSPRRDSGLYNEQFF. Complete variable domain (other parts from reference TRBV18 and TRBJ2-1): NAGVMQNPRHLVRRRGQEARLRCSPMKGHSHVYWYRQLPEEGLKFMVYLQKENIIDESGMPKERFSAEFPKEGPSILRIQQVVRGDSAAYFCASSPRRDSGLYNEQFFGPGTRLTVL.

The chain employs TRBV29-1 and TRBJ2-5; D may match TRBD1 or TRBD2 (5 bases each). The CDR3 has 11 amino acids. With 7 bases removed from V and 5 bases from J, the gap between germline ends came to 11 bases. CDR1 is SQVTM, CDR2 ANQGSEA, per germline. The DNA of the CDR3 is TGCAGCGGGGGGTACGAGGAGACCCAGTACTTC. This codes for CSGGYEETQYF.

This clonotype was counted between two and nine times. The CDR3 loop is CASSLRLAGGNEQFF. The CDR3, as DNA: TGTGCCAGCTCACTGAGACTAGCGGGAGGTAATGAGCAGTTCTTC. V is TRBV18 and J is TRBJ2-1, with TRBD2 matching 13 bases. Germline V CDR1 and CDR2: KGHSH, LQKENI. This CDR3 comprises 15 residues. The ends lost 4 bases at V and 7 bases at J; junction bases unmatched: 4.

The J gene is TRBJ2-1, the V gene TRBV7-6; D not certain. Trimming pared 1 base from V and 15 bases from J, leaving 13 bases between. CDR3 length equals 12 residues. CDR1 and CDR2 from the germline V gene are SGHVS and FNYEAQ. CDR3 region: CASSLVGMVPFF. The CDR3 DNA follows: TGTGCCAGCAGCTTAGTCGGTATGGTGCCGTTCTTC.

The chain carries TRBV12-3 or TRBV12-4 and TRBJ1-5; D uncertain. The CDR3 runs to 14 residues. V lost 4 bases and J lost 4, with 11 bases in between. For the CDR3, the DNA is TGTGCCAGCAGTTCATTTATTGAAAATCAGCCCCAGCATTTT. The encoded protein is CASSSFIENQPQHF.

The rearrangement uses TRBV5-1 and TRBJ2-1; 9 nucleotides agree with TRBD1. Germline V CDR1 and CDR2: SGHRS, YFSETQ. V lost 0 bases to trimming and J lost 6 bases; unmatched junction nucleotides: 10. CDR3 length equals 17 residues. CDR3 sequence (DNA): TGCGCCAGCAGCTTGGTTGTAACGGGACAGGGCCTCAATGAGCAGTTCTTC. This encodes CASSLVVTGQGLNEQFF.